These 12 T cell receptor beta chains were sequenced from one sample in a study of Graves' ophthalmopathy and Graves' hyperthyroidism. Amplifying from RNA transcripts, the study obtained TCR beta CDR3 regions. HTBI-primed RT-PCR formed the first round, and a multiplex PCR formed the second. TCRdb called the multiplex PCR reads again in MiXCR, with one record for every CDR3 protein. The profile covers about 390,000 distinct CDR3 sequences, with 15% appearing a single time and about 7% taken by the ten largest. Sequences were obtained from peripheral blood. Source of these receptors: a woman in her late teens or twenties with stable Graves' hyperthyroidism.

In this sample, this clonotype turned up many times. The chain recombines TRBV6-2 or TRBV6-3 with TRBJ1-3, with 9 bases matching TRBD1. Germline CDR1 MNHEY, CDR2 SVGEGT. This CDR3 is 18 amino acids long. The V and J ends lost 6 bases and 9 bases, in that order; junction bases with no gene match: 21. CDR3 residues: CASRPGTGFSPGSVTIYF. Here the CDR3 DNA reads TGTGCCAGCAGACCTGGGACAGGGTTTAGCCCCGGAAGTGTCACCATATATTTT.

There are many counts of this clonotype. This sequence joins TRBV24-1 and TRBJ1-5, with D perhaps matching TRBD1 (6 bases). Per germline, CDR1 KGHDR and CDR2 SFDVKD. The ends were cut back, 2 bases at V and 6 bases at J, with 19 bases in the middle. The CDR3 is made up of 17 amino acids. CDR3 sequence reads: CATSDSQTGIQGQPQHF. In DNA form, the CDR3 reads TGTGCCACCAGTGATTCTCAAACAGGGATCCAGGGTCAGCCCCAGCATTTT.

V gene TRBV6-2 or TRBV6-3 combines with J gene TRBJ2-7; a possible D gene is TRBD1 (6 bases). Trimming removed 5 bases from V and 3 bases from J, with 11 bases in between. Germline CDR1 and CDR2: MNHEY and SVGEGT. The CDR3 sequence is 13 residues long. Written as DNA, the CDR3 is TGTGCCAGCAGTCGACAGGATTTCTACGAGCAGTACTTC. Its translation: CASSRQDFYEQYF.

V is TRBV5-1 and J is TRBJ1-5; D might be TRBD1 (6 bases). There are 15 residues in the CDR3. The germline V and J ends were trimmed by 0 bases and 5 bases, with 12 bases remaining between them. Per germline, CDR1 SGHRS and CDR2 YFSETQ. DNA for the CDR3: TGCGCCAGCAGCTTGGCCGGGGGGGCAGATCAGCCCCAGCATTTT. Residues: CASSLAGGADQPQHF.

This chain uses TRBV19 with TRBJ1-2, with D maybe TRBD1 (5 bases). Germline V gives CDR1 LNHDA, CDR2 SQIVND (reference sequence). The germline V and J ends were trimmed by 9 bases and 0 bases, with 20 bases remaining between them. The CDR3 extends over 16 amino acids. Written as DNA, the CDR3 is TGTGCCAGCGACCCTGGTAGGGACGGATCTAACTATGGCTACACCTTC. Its protein is CASDPGRDGSNYGYTF. Complete variable domain (other parts from reference TRBV19 and TRBJ1-2): DGGITQSPKYLFRKEGQNVTLSCEQNLNHDAMYWYRQDPGQGLRLIYYSQIVNDFQKGDIAEGYSVSREKKESFPLTVTSAQKNPTAFYLCASDPGRDGSNYGYTFGSGTRLTVV.

This clonotype was detected many times. The CDR3 sequence is CASGRLVDTGELFF. DNA for the CDR3: TGTGCCAGCGGCCGGCTGGTGGACACCGGGGAGCTGTTTTTT. V gene TRBV12-3 or TRBV12-4 combines with J gene TRBJ2-2, with unresolved D. V lost 8 bases and J 3 bases, leaving 13 bases between the germline ends. The CDR3 length is 14 residues.

This clonotype has a count of ten or more. V and J are TRBV20-1 and TRBJ1-2; D not certain. Germline values: CDR1 DFQATT, CDR2 SNEGSKA (reference sequence). The CDR3 is made up of 12 amino acids. Trimming left V 2 bases short and J 7 bases short, with 11 bases between. CDR3 loop: CSARWQEGGYTF. In DNA form, the CDR3 reads TGCAGTGCTAGATGGCAGGAGGGTGGCTACACCTTC.

This clonotype was observed at least ten times. This chain joins TRBV11-1 and TRBJ1-1; D unresolved. V dropped 5 bases and J dropped 1 base, with 20 bases sitting between them. The V gene's germline CDR1 is SGHAT and CDR2 FQDESV (reference sequence). This CDR3 spans 17 amino acids. The CDR3 sequence: CASSPPETRQKNTEAFF. CDR3 coding DNA: TGTGCCAGCAGCCCTCCCGAAACCCGCCAAAAGAACACTGAAGCTTTCTTT.

This sequence joins TRBV4-1 and TRBJ2-2; TRBD1 matches 7 bases. The germline V gene encodes CDR1 MGHRA and CDR2 YSYEKL. The CDR3 is 15 residues long. Unmatched junction bases numbered 6, after V lost 5 bases and J lost 3 bases. The CDR3, as DNA: TGCGCCAGCAGCGTCGCAGGGGGATACACCGGGGAGCTGTTTTTT. Translation: CASSVAGGYTGELFF.

The sample holds many counts of this clonotype. The chain carries TRBV18 and TRBJ2-4; D unresolved. Germline CDR1 reads KGHSH; CDR2 reads LQKENI. The CDR3 loop spans 16 amino acids. Deletions cut 0 bases from V and 3 bases from J, with 12 bases between. CDR3 residues: CASSPPSRHDKNIQYF. In DNA, the CDR3 is TGTGCCAGCTCACCACCGAGTCGACATGACAAAAACATTCAGTACTTC.

This clonotype showed up many times. The V call is TRBV6-1, the J call TRBJ2-5; no reliable D call. The CDR3 is 13 amino acids. V dropped 3 bases and J dropped 5 bases, with 10 bases sitting between them. CDR1 is MNHNS, CDR2 SASEGT, per germline. The CDR3 is CASSDVGEETQYF. CDR3 nucleotides: TGTGCCAGCAGTGACGTGGGCGAGGAGACCCAGTACTTC.

This clonotype was recorded at least ten times. V and J are TRBV11-2 and TRBJ1-2, with D perhaps matching TRBD1 (5 bases). The CDR3 sequence is 16 residues long. Germline lookup yields CDR1 SGHAT and CDR2 FQNNGV. Trimming removed 0 bases from V and 6 bases from J, with 17 bases in between. The CDR3 loop is CASSLEPVGRIHGYTF. In DNA, the CDR3 is TGTGCCAGCAGCTTAGAACCCGTGGGGCGGATCCATGGCTACACCTTC.